This T cell receptor (beta chain) was identified during a study of T-cell reconstitution after alpha-beta-depleted transplantation in children. Preparation of the TCRbeta library used unique molecular identifiers. Using its own MiXCR run on the PCR reads, TCRdb lists one record per CDR3 protein. The sample contains about 980,000 distinct CDR3 sequences, roughly 29% of which appear only once. The specimen comprised PBMCs, mostly from graft donor cells, sampled 360 days after TCRalphabeta/CD19-depleted stem cell transplant. This receptor was taken from a boy less than two years old who had a stem cell transplant for SCID, so the T cells may come from the graft donor.

DNA of the CDR3: TGCAGCGCCCTAAGGCAGGGGGCTATGAACACTGAAGCTTTCTTT. The encoded protein is CSALRQGAMNTEAFF. This chain links TRBV29-1 with TRBJ1-1, with 8 bases identical to TRBD1. Looked up from germline, CDR1 is SQVTM and CDR2 is ANQGSEA. V lost 7 bases and J lost 0; bases outside the gene matches: 10. This CDR3 comprises 15 residues.